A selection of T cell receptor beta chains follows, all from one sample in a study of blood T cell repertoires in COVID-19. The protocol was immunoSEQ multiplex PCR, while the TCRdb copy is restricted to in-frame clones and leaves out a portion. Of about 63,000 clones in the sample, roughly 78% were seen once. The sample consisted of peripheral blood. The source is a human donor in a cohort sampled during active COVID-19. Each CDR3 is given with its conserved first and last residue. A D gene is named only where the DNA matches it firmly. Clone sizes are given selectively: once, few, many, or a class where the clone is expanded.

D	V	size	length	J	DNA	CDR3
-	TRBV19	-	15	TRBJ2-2	TGTGCCAGTAGTATGGGACAACGTAACACCGGGGAGCTGTTTTTT	CASSMGQRNTGELFF
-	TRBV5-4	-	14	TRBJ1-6	TGTGCCAGCAGCTTCCGCAGGGATAATTCACCCCTCCACTTT	CASSFRRDNSPLHF
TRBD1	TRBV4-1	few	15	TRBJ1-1	TGCGCCAGCAGCCATTTCCGGGACAGGGTGACTGAAGCTTTCTTT	CASSHFRDRVTEAFF
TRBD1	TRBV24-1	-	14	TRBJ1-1	TGTGCCACCAGTTCGACAGGGGTGAACACTGAAGCTTTCTTT	CATSSTGVNTEAFF
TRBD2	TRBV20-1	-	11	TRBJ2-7	TGCAGTGTGACTAGCGGGCTTGAGCAGTACTTC	CSVTSGLEQYF
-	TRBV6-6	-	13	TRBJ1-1	TGTGCCAGCAACCGCAGGGTGGACACTGAAGCTTTCTTT	CASNRRVDTEAFF
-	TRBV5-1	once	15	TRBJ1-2	TGCGCCAGCAGCTTGATGGGGGGAAAAAACTATGGCTACACCTTC	CASSLMGGKNYGYTF
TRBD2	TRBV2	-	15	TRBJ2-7	TGTGCCAGCAGGGTTCTAGCGGGAGGGTCGTGGGAGCAGTACTTC	CASRVLAGGSWEQYF
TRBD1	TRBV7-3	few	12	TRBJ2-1	TGTGCCAGCTCCTACAGGGGGCGTGAGCAGTTCTTC	CASSYRGREQFF
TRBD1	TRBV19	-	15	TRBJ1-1	TGTGCCAGTAACCTAAGACAGGGGGCAGGAACTGAAGCTTTCTTT	CASNLRQGAGTEAFF
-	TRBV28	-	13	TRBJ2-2	TGTGCCACGTCGGACAGCAACACCGGGGAGCTGTTTTTT	CATSDSNTGELFF
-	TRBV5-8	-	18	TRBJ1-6	TGTGCCAGCAGCTCGGGGGACGTAATAGGCTCCTATAATTCACCCCTCCACTTT	CASSSGDVIGSYNSPLHF
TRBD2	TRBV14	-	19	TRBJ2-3	TGTGCCAGCAGCCAAGTGGGACTAGCGGGAGGTTCCGTCACAGATACGCAGTATTTT	CASSQVGLAGGSVTDTQYF
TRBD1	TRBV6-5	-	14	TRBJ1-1	TGTGCCAGCAGTTACTCGGGGACAGGGAGGGAAGCTTTCTTT	CASSYSGTGREAFF
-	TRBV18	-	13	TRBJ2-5	TGTGCCAGCTCACCAATACCCAGGGAGACCCAGTACTTC	CASSPIPRETQYF
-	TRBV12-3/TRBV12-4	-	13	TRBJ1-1	TGTGCCAGCATGGGGCTATCGAACACTGAAGCTTTCTTT	CASMGLSNTEAFF
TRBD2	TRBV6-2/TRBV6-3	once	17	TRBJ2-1	TGTGCCAGCAGTAGAGGGGACATTTGGCGGGAGGGCCCCCACCAGTTCTTC	CASSRGDIWREGPHQFF
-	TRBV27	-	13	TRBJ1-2	TGTGCCAGCAGTTTGTCGGGGATCTATGGCTACACCTTC	CASSLSGIYGYTF
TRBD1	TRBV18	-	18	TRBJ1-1	TGTGCCAGCTCACCACTGTTAGCCGGACAGGCGGCGCGGACTGAAGCTTTCTTT	CASSPLLAGQAARTEAFF
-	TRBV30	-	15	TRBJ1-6	TGTGCCTGGAGGTATCTCAGCGAAGGTGGATCACCCCTCCACTTT	CAWRYLSEGGSPLHF
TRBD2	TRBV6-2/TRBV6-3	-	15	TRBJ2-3	TGTGCCAGCAGTTACGGGACTAGCGGGAGGAGGGCGCAGTATTTT	CASSYGTSGRRAQYF
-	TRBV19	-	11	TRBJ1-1	TGTGCCAGTAGTAGGAGCACTGAAGCTTTCTTT	CASSRSTEAFF
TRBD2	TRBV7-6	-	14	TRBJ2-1	TGTGCCAGCAGCTTGACGGGAGGAGGCAATGAGCAGTTCTTC	CASSLTGGGNEQFF
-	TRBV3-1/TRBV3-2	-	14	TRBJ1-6	TGTGCCAGCAGCCGATTCCCCCCCGGGTCACCCCTCCACTTT	CASSRFPPGSPLHF
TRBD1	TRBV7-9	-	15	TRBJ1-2	TGTGCCAGCAGTCACAATGACAGGGTGGGATATGGCTACACCTTC	CASSHNDRVGYGYTF
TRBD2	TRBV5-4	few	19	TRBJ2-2	TGTGCCAGCAACAAGGGACTAGCGGGAGGACTTGGTGTCACCGGGGAGCTGTTTTTT	CASNKGLAGGLGVTGELFF
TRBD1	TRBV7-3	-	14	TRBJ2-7	TGTGCCAGCAGCGAGGACAGGAGCTCCTACGAGCAGTACTTC	CASSEDRSSYEQYF
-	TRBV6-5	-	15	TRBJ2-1	-	CATTRGKFFGSEQFF
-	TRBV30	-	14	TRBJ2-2	TGTGCCTGGAGTGTAACAAGGGGCGGCGGGGAGCTGTTTTTT	CAWSVTRGGGELFF
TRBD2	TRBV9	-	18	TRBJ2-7	TGTGCCAGCAGCGCCCGTCGGGGGGAGCGGCTGCTCGATTCGGAGCAGTACTTC	CASSARRGERLLDSEQYF
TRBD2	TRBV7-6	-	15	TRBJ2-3	TGTGCCAGCAGCTTAGGAGCGGGAGTCTTAGATACGCAGTATTTT	CASSLGAGVLDTQYF
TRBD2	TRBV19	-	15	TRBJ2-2	TGTGCCAGTAGGTTAGCGGGAGCCAACACCGGGGAGCTGTTTTTT	CASRLAGANTGELFF
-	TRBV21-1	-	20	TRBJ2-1	TGTGCCAGCAGCAAAGTCTGTGGCGGGGGCCCACCTAAGTACTACAATGAGCAGTTCTTC	CASSKVCGGGPPKYYNEQFF
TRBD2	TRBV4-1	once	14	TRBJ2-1	TGCGCCAGTGGACTAGCGGACTCCTACAATGAGCAGTTCTTC	CASGLADSYNEQFF
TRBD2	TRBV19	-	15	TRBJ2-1	TGTGCCAGTAGTAGGCCTAGCGGGAGTGACAATGAGCAGTTCTTC	CASSRPSGSDNEQFF
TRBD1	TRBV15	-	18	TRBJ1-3	TGTGCCACCAGCAGAGATCTTGGACAGGGGATCTCTGGAAACACCATATATTTT	CATSRDLGQGISGNTIYF
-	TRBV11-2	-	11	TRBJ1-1	TGTGCCAGCAGCCAACTCCGAGGGGCTTTCTTT	CASSQLRGAFF
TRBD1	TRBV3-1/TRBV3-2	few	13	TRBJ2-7	TGTGCCAGCAGCCACCCCAGGGGGTACGAGCAGTACTTC	CASSHPRGYEQYF
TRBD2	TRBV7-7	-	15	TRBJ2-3	TGTGCCAGCAGCAATGGGGCGGGAGGATCGGATACGCAGTATTTT	CASSNGAGGSDTQYF
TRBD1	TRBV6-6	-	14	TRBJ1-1	TGTGCCAGCAGTTCCTCTGGACAGGGCACTGAAGCTTTCTTT	CASSSSGQGTEAFF
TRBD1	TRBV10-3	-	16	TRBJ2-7	TGTGCCATCAGTGAGCCGGGACAGGGGGTCTCCTACGAGCAGTACTTC	CAISEPGQGVSYEQYF
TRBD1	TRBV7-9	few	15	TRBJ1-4	TGTGCCAGCAGCTCACAGGGGGTGACTAATGAAAAACTGTTTTTT	CASSSQGVTNEKLFF
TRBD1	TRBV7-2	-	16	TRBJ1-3	TGTGCCAGCAGCTTAGCCGTCGGACAGGGTAGAAGCACCATATATTTT	CASSLAVGQGRSTIYF
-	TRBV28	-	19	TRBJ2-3	TGTGCCAGCAGTTTGGTCAGTACGTGGGCAGAGCCATCCACGGATACGCAGTATTTT	CASSLVSTWAEPSTDTQYF
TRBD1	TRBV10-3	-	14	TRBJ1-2	TGTGCCATCAGTGAACAGGGGGCGGACTATGGCTACACCTTC	CAISEQGADYGYTF
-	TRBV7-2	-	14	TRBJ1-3	TGTGCCAGCCGAGAGCGGAACTCTGGAAACACCATATATTTT	CASRERNSGNTIYF
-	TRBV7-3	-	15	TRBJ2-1	TGTGCCAGCAGCTTAACGCGGAGCGACTACAATGAGCAGTTCTTC	CASSLTRSDYNEQFF
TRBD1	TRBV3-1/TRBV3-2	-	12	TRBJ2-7	TGTGCCAGCAGCGATCGGGACAGCGGGCAGTACTTC	CASSDRDSGQYF
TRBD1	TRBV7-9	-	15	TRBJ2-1	TGTGCCAGCAGCGAACAGGGGGCGCCCTACAATGAGCAGTTCTTC	CASSEQGAPYNEQFF
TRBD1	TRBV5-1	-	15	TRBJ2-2	TGCGCCAGCAGCTCGGGACAGACCTTCACCGGGGAGCTGTTTTTT	CASSSGQTFTGELFF
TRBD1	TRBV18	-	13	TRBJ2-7	TGTGCCAGCTCGCAGGACAGGACTTACGAGCAGTACTTC	CASSQDRTYEQYF
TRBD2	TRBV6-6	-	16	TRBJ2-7	TGTGCCAGCAGCTCGTACCTAGCGGGAGACTCCTACGAGCAGTACTTC	CASSSYLAGDSYEQYF
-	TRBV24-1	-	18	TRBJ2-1	TGTGCCACCAGTGATATTAGCGGCTCCCTAAGCTCCTACAATGAGCAGTTCTTC	CATSDISGSLSSYNEQFF
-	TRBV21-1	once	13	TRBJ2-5	TGTGCCAGGTACAGGGATTTGGAAGAGACCCAGTACTTC	CARYRDLEETQYF
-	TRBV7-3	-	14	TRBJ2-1	TGTGCCAGCAGCTTAGGCGGCCTGGGAGGTGAGCAGTTCTTC	CASSLGGLGGEQFF
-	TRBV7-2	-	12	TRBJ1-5	TGTGCCAGCAGCTTACCGACAGAGCCCCAGCATTTT	CASSLPTEPQHF
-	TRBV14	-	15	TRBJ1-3	TGTGCCAGCAGCCAAGTGGGGAGCTCTGGAAACACCATATATTTT	CASSQVGSSGNTIYF
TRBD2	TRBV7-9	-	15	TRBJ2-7	TGTGCCAGCAGCCGGACTAGCGGGATAACCTACGAGCAGTACTTC	CASSRTSGITYEQYF
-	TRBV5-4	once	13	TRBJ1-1	TGTGCCAGCTGGACAACAATGAACACTGAAGCTTTCTTT	CASWTTMNTEAFF
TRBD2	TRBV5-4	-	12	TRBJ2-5	TGTGCCACCGGTTTGGGGGGGGAGACCCAGTACTTC	CATGLGGETQYF